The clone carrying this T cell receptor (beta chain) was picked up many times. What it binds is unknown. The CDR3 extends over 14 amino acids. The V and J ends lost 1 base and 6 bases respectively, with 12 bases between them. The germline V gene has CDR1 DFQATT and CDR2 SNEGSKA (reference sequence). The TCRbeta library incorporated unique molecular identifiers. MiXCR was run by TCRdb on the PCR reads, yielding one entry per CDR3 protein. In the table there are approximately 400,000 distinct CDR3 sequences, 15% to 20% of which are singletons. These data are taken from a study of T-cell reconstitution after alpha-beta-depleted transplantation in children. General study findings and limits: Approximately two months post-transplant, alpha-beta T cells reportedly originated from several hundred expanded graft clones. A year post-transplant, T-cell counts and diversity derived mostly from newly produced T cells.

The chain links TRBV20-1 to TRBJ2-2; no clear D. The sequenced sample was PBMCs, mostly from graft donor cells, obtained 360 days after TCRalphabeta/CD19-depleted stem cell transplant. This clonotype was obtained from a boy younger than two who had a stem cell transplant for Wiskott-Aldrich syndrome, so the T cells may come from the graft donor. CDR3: CSARAGLNAGELFF. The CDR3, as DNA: TGCAGTGCTAGAGCGGGCCTTAACGCCGGGGAGCTGTTTTTT.